This T cell receptor (beta chain) was sequenced during a study of T cells after yellow fever vaccination. Study details: Tscm, CM, EM and EMRA memory subsets were sorted by CD3, CD45RA, CCR7 and CD95.

This clonotype was seen ten or more times. 5'RACE template switching produced TCR cDNA carrying a universal primer site and UMIs. TCRdb passed the 5' RACE reads through MiXCR, listing each CDR3 protein once. The sample holds tens of thousands of distinct CDR3 sequences; 3% to 4% are singletons and the top ten take around 0.98%. Study-wide points: In post-booster samples, most primary-vaccination clones reappeared (roughly 96% CD4, nearly 90% CD8).

From germline, CDR1 is SGHRS and CDR2 YFSETQ. V was clipped by 2 bases and J by 4 bases, with 15 bases between them. The CDR3 has 15 amino acids. V and J are TRBV5-1 and TRBJ1-2; possibly TRBD1 for D (6 bases). This TCR derives from a man between 18 and 35 years old who received the YFV17D yellow fever vaccine. The specimen was PBMCs, either bulk or a sorted T-cell subset (CD4+, CD8+, memory, or dextramer-sorted; not recorded which), collected around 45 days after the first yellow fever vaccination. CDR3: CASSLYGGGFYGYTF. CDR3 nucleotides: TGCGCCAGCAGCTTATATGGAGGGGGTTTCTATGGCTACACCTTC.